A selection of T cell receptor beta chains follows, all from one sample in a study of blood T cell repertoires in COVID-19. Measured with immunoSEQ multiplex PCR; TCRdb has only the in-frame clones, and not every one. The sample lists over 110,000 clones; about 87% were seen once. The sequenced sample was PBMCs or T cells enriched from blood (not recorded which). Receptors originate from a man aged 45-65 years in a cohort exposed to, infected with or recovered from COVID-19 (not recorded which). CDR3s include the opening cysteine and the closing phenylalanine or tryptophan. The D gene is left open where the match is weak. Some rows have no size entry. The others give once, few or many, or a class for an expanded clone.

v_call	d_call	cdr3_length	clone_size	j_call	cdr3_nt	cdr3_aa
TRBV2	TRBD2	16	NA	TRBJ2-1	TGTGCCAGCAGTGACGAGAAGGTGGGACTAGGCAATGAGCAGTTCTTC	CASSDEKVGLGNEQFF
TRBV10-3	NA	13	NA	TRBJ2-3	TGTGCCATCAGCGAGACTAGCACAGATACGCAGTATTTT	CAISETSTDTQYF
TRBV7-2	NA	13	few	TRBJ1-1	TGTGCCAGCAGCTTTGGGGCGAATACTGAAGCTTTCTTT	CASSFGANTEAFF
TRBV19	TRBD2	16	NA	TRBJ2-5	TGTGCCAGTAGTAACAATCCGGGACTAGCTTGGGAGACCCAGTACTTC	CASSNNPGLAWETQYF
TRBV7-2	NA	14	NA	TRBJ2-7	TGTGCCAGCAGCTTAAACCAGATCGCCTACGAGCAGTACTTC	CASSLNQIAYEQYF
TRBV6-2/TRBV6-3	NA	14	NA	TRBJ1-1	TGTGCCAGCAGTTGGGCGGGGGCGAACACTGAAGCTTTCTTT	CASSWAGANTEAFF
TRBV30	NA	13	NA	TRBJ2-5	TGTGCCTGGAGTGCGGGGGGCCGAGAGACCCAGTACTTC	CAWSAGGRETQYF
TRBV7-9	TRBD1	14	NA	TRBJ1-2	TGTGCCAGCAGCCCACTCAGACAGGGGGCAAGGCGCACCTTC	CASSPLRQGARRTF
TRBV19	TRBD2	15	NA	TRBJ2-1	TGTGCCAGTAGTAGATCCTGGACTAGCTGGAATGAGCAGTTCTTC	CASSRSWTSWNEQFF
TRBV4-3	NA	14	few	TRBJ2-1	TGCGCCAGCAGCCAAGAAAAGGGGGACGGTGAGCAGTTCTTC	CASSQEKGDGEQFF
TRBV18	TRBD1	13	NA	TRBJ2-3	TGTGCCAGCTCACCAACAGGGGCAGATACGCAGTATTTT	CASSPTGADTQYF
TRBV19	NA	14	NA	TRBJ1-2	TGTGCCAGTAGTGCGGGCCATAATAACTATGGCTACACCTTC	CASSAGHNNYGYTF
TRBV3-1/TRBV3-2	NA	15	NA	TRBJ1-5	TGTGCCAGCAGCCCCCTCGGAGGGAGCAATCAGCCCCAGCATTTT	CASSPLGGSNQPQHF
TRBV3-1/TRBV3-2	NA	15	NA	TRBJ2-3	TGTGCCAGCAGCCCCAGCGATCGAACTGGAGATACGCAGTATTTT	CASSPSDRTGDTQYF
TRBV6-8	NA	12	once	TRBJ1-1	TGTGCCAGCAACCTACAGGGTCCTGAAGCTTTCTTT	CASNLQGPEAFF
TRBV3-1/TRBV3-2	TRBD1	14	NA	TRBJ2-3	TGTGCCAGCAGCCAGAGACAGGGTACAGATACGCAGTATTTT	CASSQRQGTDTQYF
TRBV7-2	TRBD1	16	NA	TRBJ2-6	TGTGCCAGCAGCCTTCAGGGGGCAACAGGGGCCAACGTCCTGACTTTC	CASSLQGATGANVLTF
TRBV2	NA	15	NA	TRBJ2-7	TGTGCCAGCGGAGGGTTTGGACAAGTGACCTACGAGCAGTACTTC	CASGGFGQVTYEQYF
TRBV5-8	NA	15	NA	TRBJ1-2	TGTGCCAGCAGCGTGGGTGCCGTAAGAGAGCGGGGCTACACCTTC	CASSVGAVRERGYTF
TRBV5-1	TRBD2	17	NA	TRBJ2-3	TGCGCCAGCAGCTTGAATAGCGGGTCCTCTGGCACAGATACGCAGTATTTT	CASSLNSGSSGTDTQYF
TRBV20-1	TRBD1	11	NA	TRBJ1-2	TGCAGTGCTTGGACAGGGGAAGGCTACACCTTC	CSAWTGEGYTF
TRBV30	NA	15	once	TRBJ1-5	TGTGCCTGGAGTACAGGGCAATGGCGCAATCAGCCCCAGCATTTT	CAWSTGQWRNQPQHF
TRBV19	NA	14	NA	TRBJ2-5	TGTGCCAGTAGTAATCAGGGAAAGGGGGAGACCCAGTACTTC	CASSNQGKGETQYF
TRBV2	TRBD2	15	NA	TRBJ2-2	TGTGCCAGTTCGCGGGGGGCCACGAACACCGGGGAGCTGTTTTTT	CASSRGATNTGELFF
TRBV15	TRBD1	15	NA	TRBJ2-1	TGTGCCACCAGCAGAGATGGCGCAGGGGGCAATGAGCAGTTCTTC	CATSRDGAGGNEQFF
TRBV11-2	TRBD1	15	NA	TRBJ1-4	TGTGCCAGCAGCTCCAGGGGGCGCACTAATGAAAAACTGTTTTTT	CASSSRGRTNEKLFF
TRBV7-6	NA	14	NA	TRBJ1-6	TGTGCCAGCAGCTTATCAGGGGTCAATTCACCCCTCCACTTT	CASSLSGVNSPLHF
TRBV28	TRBD2	17	once	TRBJ2-3	TGTGCCAGCAGTTTGCCTCCTAGCGGGCTAGAGTCAGATACGCAGTATTTT	CASSLPPSGLESDTQYF
TRBV6-5	TRBD1	14	NA	TRBJ1-6	TGTGCCAGCATGAGGGGACAGGTGAATTCACCCCTCCACTTT	CASMRGQVNSPLHF
TRBV28	NA	17	NA	TRBJ1-6	TGTGCCAGCACCCCATACCGGGGGGGGTCCTATAATTCACCCCTCCACTTT	CASTPYRGGSYNSPLHF
TRBV27	TRBD1	15	NA	TRBJ2-7	TGTGCCAGCAGTTCAACGGACAGGATCCTCTACGAGCAGTACTTC	CASSSTDRILYEQYF
TRBV5-1	TRBD2	14	NA	TRBJ2-5	TGCGCCAGCAGCCTCTCCGGGGGGGCAGAGACCCAGTACTTC	CASSLSGGAETQYF
TRBV6-5	NA	12	NA	TRBJ1-2	TGTGCGACCAGCCAGGGCCGGTCTGGCTACACCTTC	CATSQGRSGYTF
TRBV6-5	NA	14	NA	TRBJ2-1	TGTGCCAGCATTCGTGGGGGGAGCCACAATGAGCAGTTCTTC	CASIRGGSHNEQFF
TRBV12-5	NA	15	NA	TRBJ2-2	TGTGCTAGTTCTCACCCGACGGGTAGCACCGGGGAGCTGTTTTTT	CASSHPTGSTGELFF
TRBV18	NA	12	few	TRBJ1-2	TGTGCCAGCTCACCGCAGGGCTATGGCTACACCTTC	CASSPQGYGYTF
TRBV12-3/TRBV12-4	NA	13	NA	TRBJ2-7	TGTGCCAGCAGTTTACTTAGAGGCTACGAGCAGTACTTC	CASSLLRGYEQYF
TRBV19	NA	16	NA	TRBJ2-7	TGTGCCAGTAGCCGAGACAGGACCCAGACTCCCTACGAGCAGTACTTC	CASSRDRTQTPYEQYF
TRBV29-1	NA	14	NA	TRBJ1-2	TGCAGCGCTGGGGGAGGCGGGAATGACTATGGCTACACCTTC	CSAGGGGNDYGYTF
TRBV18	TRBD1	14	NA	TRBJ1-2	TGTGCCAGCTCACCACCGGGACAGGGGTCTGGCTACACCTTC	CASSPPGQGSGYTF
TRBV29-1	NA	11	NA	TRBJ1-2	TGCAGCTTGGGGGAGGGCTATGGCTACACCTTC	CSLGEGYGYTF